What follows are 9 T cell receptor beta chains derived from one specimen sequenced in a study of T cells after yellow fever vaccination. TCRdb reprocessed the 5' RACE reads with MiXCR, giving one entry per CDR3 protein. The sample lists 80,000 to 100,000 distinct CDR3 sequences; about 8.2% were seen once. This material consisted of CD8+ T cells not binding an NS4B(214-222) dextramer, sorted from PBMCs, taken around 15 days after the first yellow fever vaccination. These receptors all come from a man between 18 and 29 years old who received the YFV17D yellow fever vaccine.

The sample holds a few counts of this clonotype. The CDR3 loop is CASSLASTDTQYF. CDR3 DNA: TGTGCCAGCAGCTTAGCTAGCACAGATACGCAGTATTTT. This sequence joins TRBV7-9 and TRBJ2-3, with D unclear. This CDR3 region has 13 residues. Per the germline V gene, CDR1 is SEHNR and CDR2 is FQNEAQ (reference sequence). Trimming removed 0 bases at V and 0 bases at J, with 1 base between.

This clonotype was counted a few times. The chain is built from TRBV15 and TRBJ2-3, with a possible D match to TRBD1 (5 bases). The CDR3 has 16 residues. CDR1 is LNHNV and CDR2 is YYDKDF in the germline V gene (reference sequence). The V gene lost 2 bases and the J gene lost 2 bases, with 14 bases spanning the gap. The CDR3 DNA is TGTGCCACCAGCAGAAGGTGGGGCGGAAACACAGATACGCAGTATTTT. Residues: CATSRRWGGNTDTQYF.

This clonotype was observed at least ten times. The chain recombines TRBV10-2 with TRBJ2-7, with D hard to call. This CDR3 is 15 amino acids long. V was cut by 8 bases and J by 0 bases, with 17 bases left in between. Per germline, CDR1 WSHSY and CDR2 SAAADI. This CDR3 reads CASGWIVTNSYEQYF. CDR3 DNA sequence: TGCGCCAGCGGGTGGATAGTCACTAACTCCTACGAGCAGTACTTC.

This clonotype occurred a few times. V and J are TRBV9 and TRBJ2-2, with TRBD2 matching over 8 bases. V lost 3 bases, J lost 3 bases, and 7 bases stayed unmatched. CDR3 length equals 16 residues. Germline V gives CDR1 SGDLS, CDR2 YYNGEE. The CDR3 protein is CASSAQAGADTGELFF. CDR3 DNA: TGTGCCAGCAGCGCCCAAGCGGGGGCGGACACCGGGGAGCTGTTTTTT.

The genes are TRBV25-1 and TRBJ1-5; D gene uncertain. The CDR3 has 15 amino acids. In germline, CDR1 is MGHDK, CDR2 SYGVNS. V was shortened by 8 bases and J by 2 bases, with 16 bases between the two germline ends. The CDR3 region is CASLRPREGNQPQHF. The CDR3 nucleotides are TGTGCCAGCCTAAGACCCCGGGAGGGCAATCAGCCCCAGCATTTT.

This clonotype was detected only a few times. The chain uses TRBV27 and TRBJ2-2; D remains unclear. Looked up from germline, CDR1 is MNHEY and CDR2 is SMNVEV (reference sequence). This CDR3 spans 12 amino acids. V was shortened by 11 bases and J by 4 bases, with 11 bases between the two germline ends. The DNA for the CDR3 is TGTGCCTCAGCCAGGACCACCGGGGAGCTGTTTTTT. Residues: CASARTTGELFF.

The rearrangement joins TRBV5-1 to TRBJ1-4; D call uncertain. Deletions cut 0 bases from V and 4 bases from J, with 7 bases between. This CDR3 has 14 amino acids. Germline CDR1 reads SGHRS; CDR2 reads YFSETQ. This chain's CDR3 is CASSLAADNEKLFF. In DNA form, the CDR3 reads TGCGCCAGCAGCTTGGCGGCAGATAATGAAAAACTGTTTTTT.

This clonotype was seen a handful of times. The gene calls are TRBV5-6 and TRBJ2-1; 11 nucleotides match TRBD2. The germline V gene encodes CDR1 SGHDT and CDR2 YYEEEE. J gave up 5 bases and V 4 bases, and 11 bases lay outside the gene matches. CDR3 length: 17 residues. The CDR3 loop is CASSPTGEGLADNEQFF. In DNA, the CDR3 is TGTGCCAGCAGCCCCACGGGGGAGGGACTAGCGGACAATGAGCAGTTCTTC.

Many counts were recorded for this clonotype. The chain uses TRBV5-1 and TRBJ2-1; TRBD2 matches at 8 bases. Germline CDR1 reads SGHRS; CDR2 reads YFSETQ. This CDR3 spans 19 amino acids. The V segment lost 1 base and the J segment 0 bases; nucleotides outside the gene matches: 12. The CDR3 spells CASSLQGPAGAGSYNEQFF. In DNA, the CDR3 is TGCGCCAGCAGCTTGCAAGGCCCAGCGGGGGCTGGCTCCTACAATGAGCAGTTCTTC. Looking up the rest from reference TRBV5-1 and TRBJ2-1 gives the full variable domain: KAGVTQTPRYLIKTRGQQVTLSCSPISGHRSVSWYQQTPGQGLQFLFEYFSETQRNKGNFPGRFSGRQFSNSRSEMNVSTLELGDSALYLCASSLQGPAGAGSYNEQFFGPGTRLTVL.